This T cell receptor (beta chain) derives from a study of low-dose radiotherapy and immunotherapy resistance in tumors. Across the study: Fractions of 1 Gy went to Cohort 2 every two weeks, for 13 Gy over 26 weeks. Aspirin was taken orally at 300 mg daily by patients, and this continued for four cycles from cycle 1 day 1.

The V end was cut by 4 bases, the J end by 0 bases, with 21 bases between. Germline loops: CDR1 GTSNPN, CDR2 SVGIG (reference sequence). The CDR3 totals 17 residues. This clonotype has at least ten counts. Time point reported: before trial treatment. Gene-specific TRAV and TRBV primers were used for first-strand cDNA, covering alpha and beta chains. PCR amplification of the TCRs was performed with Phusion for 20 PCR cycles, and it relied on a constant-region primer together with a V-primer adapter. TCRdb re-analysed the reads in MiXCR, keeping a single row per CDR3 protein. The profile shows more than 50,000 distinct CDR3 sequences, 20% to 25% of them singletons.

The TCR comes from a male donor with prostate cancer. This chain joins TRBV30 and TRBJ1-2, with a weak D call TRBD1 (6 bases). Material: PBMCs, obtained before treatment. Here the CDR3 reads CAWTAPGGDFPNYGYTF. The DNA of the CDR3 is TGTGCCTGGACCGCCCCCGGGGGCGATTTTCCTAACTATGGCTACACCTTC.